Below, 5 T cell receptor beta chains from the same sample are listed, as sequenced in a study of cytotoxic CD8 clonotypes in ibrutinib-treated CLL. Sequencing used immunoSEQ multiplex PCR; TCRdb keeps in-frame clones, though not all of them. The table includes 15,000 or so clones, approximately 67% detected once. This material consisted of PBMCs, taken before ibrutinib treatment. All receptors derive from a human donor with chronic lymphocytic leukemia.

The genes are TRBV4-2 and TRBJ2-1; possible D gene TRBD1, 6 bases. CDR1 LGHNA and CDR2 YNFKEQ come from the germline V gene. The CDR3 spans 16 residues. Trimming shortened V by 1 base and J by 4 bases, and 14 bases separated the two germline ends. The CDR3 bases are TGTGCCAGCAGCCAAGGGTTACAGGGCAGGTACAATGAGCAGTTCTTC. Its translation is CASSQGLQGRYNEQFF.

The rearrangement joins TRBV5-6 to TRBJ1-1; D may be TRBD1 (6 bases). The V end was cut by 4 bases, the J end by 5 bases, with 21 bases between. CDR3 length equals 16 residues. Germline-derived CDR1 and CDR2 are SGHDT and YYEEEE. CDR3: CASSRVSRGRGTEAFF. Written as DNA, the CDR3 is TGTGCCAGCAGCCGAGTGAGTAGGGGAAGGGGGACTGAAGCTTTCTTT.

The rearrangement joins TRBV4-3 to TRBJ1-6, with TRBD1 matching over 11 bases. CDR1 and CDR2 (germline): LGHNA, YSLEER. The trim removed 3 bases at V and 9 bases at J, leaving 4 bases unmatched. The length of the CDR3 is 15 residues. The CDR3 here is CASSQGTGGFSPLHF. The CDR3 region has the DNA TGCGCCAGCAGCCAGGGGACAGGGGGTTTTTCACCCCTCCACTTT.

The chain couples TRBV9 to TRBJ2-3, with a possible D match to TRBD2 (5 bases). Trimming stripped 5 bases from V and 3 bases from J, with 16 bases between. Germline values: CDR1 SGDLS, CDR2 YYNGEE. This CDR3 contains 15 residues. CDR3 residues: CASSNGLGLTDTQYF. CDR3 DNA: TGTGCCAGCAGTAATGGACTTGGCCTAACAGATACGCAGTATTTT.

The V gene is TRBV7-9, the J gene TRBJ2-7; D remains ambiguous. In germline, CDR1 is SEHNR, CDR2 FQNEAQ (reference sequence). The V end was cut by 1 base, the J end by 7 bases, with 8 bases between. The CDR3 has 12 residues. The CDR3 spells CASSLGAQEQYF. The CDR3 coding sequence is TGTGCCAGCAGCTTAGGAGCCCAGGAGCAGTACTTC.